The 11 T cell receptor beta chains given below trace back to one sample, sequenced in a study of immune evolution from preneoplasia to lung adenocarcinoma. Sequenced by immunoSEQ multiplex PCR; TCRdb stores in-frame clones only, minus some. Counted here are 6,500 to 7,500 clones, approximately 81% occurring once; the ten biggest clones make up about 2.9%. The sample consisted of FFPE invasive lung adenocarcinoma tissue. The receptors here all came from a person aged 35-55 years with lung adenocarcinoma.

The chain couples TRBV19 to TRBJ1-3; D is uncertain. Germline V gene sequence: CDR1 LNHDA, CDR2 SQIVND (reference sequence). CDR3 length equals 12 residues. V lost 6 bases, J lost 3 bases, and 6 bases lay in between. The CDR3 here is CASRRDGNTIYF. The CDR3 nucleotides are TGTGCCAGTAGGCGGGATGGAAACACCATATATTTT.

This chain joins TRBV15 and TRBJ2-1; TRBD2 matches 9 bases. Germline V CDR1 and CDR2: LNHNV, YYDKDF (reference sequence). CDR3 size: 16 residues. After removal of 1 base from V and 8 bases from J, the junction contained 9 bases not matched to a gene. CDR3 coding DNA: TGTGCCACCAGCAGAGGGGGGGTAGCGGGAGAATATGAGCAGTTCTTC. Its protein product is CATSRGGVAGEYEQFF.

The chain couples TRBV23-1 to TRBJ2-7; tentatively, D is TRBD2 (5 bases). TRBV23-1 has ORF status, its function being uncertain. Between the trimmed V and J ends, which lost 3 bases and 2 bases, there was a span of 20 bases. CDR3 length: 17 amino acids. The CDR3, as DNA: TGCGCCAGCAGTCATTGGTGGATGTGGACTTTCACCTACGAGCAGTACTTC. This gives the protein CASSHWWMWTFTYEQYF.

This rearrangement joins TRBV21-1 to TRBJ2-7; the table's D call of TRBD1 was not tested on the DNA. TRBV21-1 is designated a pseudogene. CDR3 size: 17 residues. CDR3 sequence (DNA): TGTGCCAGCAGCAAACATGAAGGACAGGTAGTAGTCCACGAGCAGTACTTC. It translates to CASSKHEGQVVVHEQYF.

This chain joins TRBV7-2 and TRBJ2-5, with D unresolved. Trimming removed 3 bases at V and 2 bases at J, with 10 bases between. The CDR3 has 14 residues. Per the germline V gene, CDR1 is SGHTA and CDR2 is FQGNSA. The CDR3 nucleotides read TGTGCCAGCAGCTTTCGGGCAGATCAAGAGACCCAGTACTTC. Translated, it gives CASSFRADQETQYF.

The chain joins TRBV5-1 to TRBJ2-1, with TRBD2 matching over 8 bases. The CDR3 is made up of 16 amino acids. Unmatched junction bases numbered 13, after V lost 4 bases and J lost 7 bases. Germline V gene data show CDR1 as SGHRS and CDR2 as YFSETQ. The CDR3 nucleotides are TGCGCCAGCAGCAAACTAGCGGAAAGACCCGAGAATGAGCAGTTCTTC. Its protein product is CASSKLAERPENEQFF.

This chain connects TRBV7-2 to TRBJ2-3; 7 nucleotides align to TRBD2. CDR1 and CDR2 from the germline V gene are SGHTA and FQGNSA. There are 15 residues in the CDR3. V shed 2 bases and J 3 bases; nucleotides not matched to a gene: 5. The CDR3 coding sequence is TGTGCCAGCAGCTTAAGGCGGGAGAGAACAGATACGCAGTATTTT. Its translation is CASSLRRERTDTQYF.

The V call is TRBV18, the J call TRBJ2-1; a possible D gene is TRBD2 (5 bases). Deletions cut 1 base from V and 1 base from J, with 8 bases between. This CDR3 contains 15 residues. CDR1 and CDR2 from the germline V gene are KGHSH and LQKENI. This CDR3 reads CASSPRGLSYNEQFF. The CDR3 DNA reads TGTGCCAGCTCACCACGCGGGCTGTCCTACAATGAGCAGTTCTTC.

The CDR3: CAWFLGGSGNTIYF. Written as DNA, the CDR3 is TGTGCCTGGTTTTTAGGGGGGTCTGGAAACACCATATATTTT. The chain carries TRBV30 and TRBJ1-3, with D possibly being TRBD1 (6 bases). CDR1 and CDR2 (germline): GTSNPN, SVGIG (reference sequence). CDR3 length: 14 amino acids. Trimming removed 5 bases from V and 1 base from J, with 12 bases in between.

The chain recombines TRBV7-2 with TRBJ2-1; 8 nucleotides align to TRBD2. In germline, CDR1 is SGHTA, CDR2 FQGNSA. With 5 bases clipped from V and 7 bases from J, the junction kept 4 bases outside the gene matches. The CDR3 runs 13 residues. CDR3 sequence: CASSGTRGNEQFF. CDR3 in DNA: TGTGCCAGCAGCGGGACTAGAGGGAATGAGCAGTTCTTC.

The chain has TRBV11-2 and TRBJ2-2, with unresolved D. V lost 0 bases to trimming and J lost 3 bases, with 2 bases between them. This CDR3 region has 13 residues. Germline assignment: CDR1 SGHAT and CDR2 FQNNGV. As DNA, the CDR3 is TGTGCCAGCAGCTTAGAATACACCGGGGAGCTGTTTTTT. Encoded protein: CASSLEYTGELFF.